This TCR beta chain was recorded in a study of blood T cell repertoires in COVID-19. Across the whole study: Samples representing acute and convalescent COVID-19 were sourced from the United States, Italy and Spain. T cells, B-cell-depleted T cells, or PBMCs supplied cDNA or gDNA.

In the study's own analysis: Estimation of nucleated cell counts was performed using reference gene primer amplification. Generated by immunoSEQ multiplex PCR, the TCRdb table keeps only in-frame clones and is missing some. V, J and clone size are taken as reported in that table, and D and trimming were inferred from the DNA itself. This table holds under 200,000 clones, 88% found once. The sample comprised peripheral blood. This receptor was taken from a man aged 45-65 years who had recovered from COVID-19.

The CDR3 reads CAIRQGAAATGELFF. The CDR3 DNA is TGTGCCATTCGACAGGGGGCCGCCGCCACCGGGGAGCTGTTTTTT. V and J are TRBV24-1 and TRBJ2-2; TRBD1 agrees at 10 bases. The CDR3 totals 15 residues. Losses at the gene ends were 11 bases for V and 4 bases for J; bases not matched to a gene: 9. The germline V gene has CDR1 KGHDR and CDR2 SFDVKD.